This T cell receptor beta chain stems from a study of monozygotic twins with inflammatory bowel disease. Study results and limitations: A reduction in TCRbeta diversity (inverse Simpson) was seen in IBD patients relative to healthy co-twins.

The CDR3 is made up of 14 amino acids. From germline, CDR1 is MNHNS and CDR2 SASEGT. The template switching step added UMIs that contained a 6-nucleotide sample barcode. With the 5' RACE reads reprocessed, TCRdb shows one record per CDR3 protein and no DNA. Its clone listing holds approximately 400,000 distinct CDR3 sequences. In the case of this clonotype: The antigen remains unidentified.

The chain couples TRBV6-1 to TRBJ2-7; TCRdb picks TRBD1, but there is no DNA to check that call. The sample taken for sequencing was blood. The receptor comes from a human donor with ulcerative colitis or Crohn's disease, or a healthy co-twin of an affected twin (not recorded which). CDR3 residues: CASSAGQGFYEQYF.